This T cell receptor beta chain was captured by sequencing in a study of blood T cell repertoires in COVID-19. Study-wide background: Specimens from acute and convalescent COVID-19 originated in the United States, Italy and Spain. From T cells, B-cell-depleted T cells, or PBMCs came the material, which was cDNA or gDNA.

In its sample, this clone was seen once. Germline loops: CDR1 SGHRS, CDR2 YFSETQ. This CDR3 contains 13 residues. The V segment lost 2 bases and the J segment 5 bases; nucleotides outside the gene matches: 3. In the original processing: Nucleated cell number was recorded as an estimate derived from reference gene primer amplification. Profiled with immunoSEQ multiplex PCR; TCRdb holds only in-frame clones, not every one. The D gene and trimming were derived from the DNA, and the V and J assignments and clone size from that table. The data contain tens of thousands of clones, almost 85% of them seen just once; the ten biggest clones take up roughly 3.5%.

V usage is TRBV5-1 and J usage is TRBJ2-5; 7 positions match TRBD1. The origin of this receptor is a man in his 60s with acute or convalescent COVID-19. Sequencing used peripheral blood. This CDR3 is CASSLEGAETQYF. The CDR3 nucleotides read TGCGCCAGCAGCTTAGAGGGGGCGGAGACCCAGTACTTC.